These 23 T cell receptor beta chains share one sample of origin, sequenced in a study of CXCR3-negative and CXCR3-positive naive CD8 T cells. Whole-study findings and limits: Relative to CXCR3-negative naive cells, CXCR3-positive naive cells had more hydrophobic TRB CDR3s.

With UMI labels, 5' RACE was used to prepare the TRB cDNA libraries. Reanalyzing the 5' RACE reads, TCRdb keeps one entry per CDR3 protein, without DNA. Its table records 5,300 or so distinct CDR3 sequences. For these TCRs, the target antigens are not known. Material for sequencing was naive CXCR3+ CD8+ T cells from blood. Subset: CD45RO-CCR7+CD27+CD95- naive CD8+ T cells expressing CXCR3 (TNR3+). Receptors originate from a human donor in good health. Some clones in this sample may be carry-over from other donors' samples.

By frequency, this clonotype is medium-sized (0.01 to 0.1%). V and J are TRBV9 and TRBJ2-7; TCRdb's D gene call, TRBD2, goes unchecked for lack of DNA. This CDR3 spans 14 amino acids. In germline, CDR1 is SGDLS, CDR2 YYNGEE. CDR3: CASSVAGGDYEQYF.

Frequency places this clonotype as medium-sized. The chain employs TRBV5-6 and TRBJ2-5. Germline CDR1 reads SGHDT; CDR2 reads YYEEEE. CDR3 length equals 14 residues. This chain's CDR3 is CASSLETGQETQYF.

By frequency, this clonotype registers medium-sized. The CDR3 spells CASSQEPGFNYGYTF. V is TRBV7-3 and J is TRBJ1-2; the D call from TCRdb, TRBD1, cannot be confirmed without DNA. Germline V CDR1 and CDR2: SGHTA, FQGTGA. The CDR3 is 15 residues long. Drawing the rest from reference TRBV7-3 and TRBJ1-2, the complete variable domain is GAGVSQTPSNKVTEKGKYVELRCDPISGHTALYWYRQSLGQGPEFLIYFQGTGAADDSGLPNDRFFAVRPEGSVSTLKIQRTERGDSAVYLCASSQEPGFNYGYTFGSGTRLTVV.

The rearrangement uses TRBV29-1 and TRBJ1-1; checking the TCRdb D call of TRBD1 is not possible without DNA. This CDR3 region has 12 residues. In germline, CDR1 is SQVTM, CDR2 ANQGSEA. The CDR3 is CSVLRENTEAFF.

In terms of frequency, this clonotype is medium-sized. The chain has TRBV6-2 or TRBV6-3 and TRBJ2-1; TCRdb lists TRBD1, though no DNA is available to test this call. There are 14 residues in the CDR3. Germline CDR1 and CDR2: MNHEY and SVGEGT. CDR3 loop: CASRPGVAYNEQFF.

By frequency, this clonotype registers medium-sized. V gene TRBV6-5 combines with J gene TRBJ1-5; TCRdb's D call of TRBD1 is untestable without DNA. Germline V CDR1 and CDR2: MNHEY, SVGAGI. The CDR3 is 15 residues long. The CDR3 loop is CASSPWTGVRQPQHF.

V is TRBV9 and J is TRBJ2-1. The germline CDR1 and CDR2 sequences are SGDLS and YYNGEE. The CDR3 is 14 amino acids. The CDR3 loop reads CASSVGQPNHEQFF.

This clonotype is classed as medium-sized (0.01 to 0.1%) by frequency. The CDR3 region is CASSLAGESYEQYF. V usage is TRBV3-1 and J usage is TRBJ2-7; the D call from TCRdb, TRBD2, cannot be confirmed without DNA. Looked up from germline, CDR1 is LGHDT and CDR2 is YNNKEL (reference sequence). This CDR3 contains 14 residues.

The rearrangement joins TRBV7-2 to TRBJ2-1. The CDR3 runs to 13 residues. CDR1 and CDR2 from the germline V gene are SGHTA and FQGNSA. The CDR3 reads CASSLADYNEQFF.

In terms of frequency, this clonotype is medium-sized. This chain connects TRBV28 to TRBJ2-6; TCRdb returns TRBD2, unconfirmable since there is no DNA. This CDR3 comprises 16 residues. Germline loops: CDR1 MDHEN, CDR2 SYDVKM. The chain's CDR3 is CASIAGAYSGANVLTF.

Measured by frequency, this clonotype is medium-sized. V is TRBV7-9 and J is TRBJ2-7; the TRBD1 assignment by TCRdb is unverifiable without DNA. This CDR3 comprises 15 residues. CDR1 SEHNR and CDR2 FQNEAQ come from the germline V gene (reference sequence). The CDR3 region is CASSAGTGAAHEQYF.

The gene calls are TRBV10-3 and TRBJ1-1. This CDR3 is built from 12 residues. Germline CDR1 ENHRY, CDR2 SYGVKD. The CDR3 loop is CAISDWNTEAFF.

Its frequency marks this clonotype as medium-sized (0.01 to 0.1%). The chain employs TRBV7-3 and TRBJ2-7; there is no DNA to check the TCRdb D call of TRBD1. The CDR3 loop spans 16 amino acids. Germline lookup yields CDR1 SGHTA and CDR2 FQGTGA. CDR3 in amino acids: CASSLGPGQGTYEQYF. The full variable domain, with the rest looked up from reference TRBV7-3 and TRBJ2-7, is GAGVSQTPSNKVTEKGKYVELRCDPISGHTALYWYRQSLGQGPEFLIYFQGTGAADDSGLPNDRFFAVRPEGSVSTLKIQRTERGDSAVYLCASSLGPGQGTYEQYFGPGTRLTVT.

The chain is built from TRBV18 and TRBJ2-2. CDR1 and CDR2 (germline): KGHSH, LQKENI. The CDR3 runs to 13 residues. CDR3 residues: CASSPPKPGELFF. The entire variable domain, with the rest obtained from reference TRBV18 and TRBJ2-2, is as follows: NAGVMQNPRHLVRRRGQEARLRCSPMKGHSHVYWYRQLPEEGLKFMVYLQKENIIDESGMPKERFSAEFPKEGPSILRIQQVVRGDSAAYFCASSPPKPGELFFGEGSRLTVL.

This clonotype shows up as medium-sized by frequency. The J gene is TRBJ2-5, the V gene TRBV7-9. In germline, CDR1 is SEHNR, CDR2 FQNEAQ (reference sequence). The CDR3 loop spans 13 amino acids. CDR3 amino acids: CASSLDRRETQYF. Filled out from reference TRBV7-9 and TRBJ2-5, the complete variable domain reads DTGVSQNPRHKITKRGQNVTFRCDPISEHNRLYWYRQTLGQGPEFLTYFQNEAQLEKSRLLSDRFSAERPKGSFSTLEIQRTEQGDSAMYLCASSLDRRETQYFGPGTRLLVL.

This clonotype is called medium-sized (0.01 to 0.1%) based on its frequency. V is TRBV12-3 or TRBV12-4 and J is TRBJ1-2; the D call of TRBD1 rests on TCRdb alone, since no DNA is present to check it. The length of the CDR3 is 18 residues. The CDR3: CASSSAHRTGGENYGYTF.

J is TRBJ2-7 and V is TRBV18. The V gene's germline CDR1 is KGHSH and CDR2 LQKENI. The CDR3 is 13 residues long. CDR3 residues: CASSPPGVYEQYF. The full variable domain, its missing parts supplied by reference TRBV18 and TRBJ2-7, is NAGVMQNPRHLVRRRGQEARLRCSPMKGHSHVYWYRQLPEEGLKFMVYLQKENIIDESGMPKERFSAEFPKEGPSILRIQQVVRGDSAAYFCASSPPGVYEQYFGPGTRLTVT.

The CDR3 is CASSLAPGLGTEAFF. This chain connects TRBV5-6 to TRBJ1-1; TCRdb's D gene call, TRBD1, goes unchecked for lack of DNA. CDR3 size: 15 residues. Germline V gene data show CDR1 as SGHDT and CDR2 as YYEEEE.

This clonotype is identified as medium-sized from frequency. The chain uses TRBV29-1 and TRBJ2-5. This CDR3 spans 13 amino acids. Germline values: CDR1 SQVTM, CDR2 ANQGSEA. The CDR3 reads CSVDAANQETQYF.

The V and J genes are TRBV29-1 and TRBJ2-6. Germline V gene lookup returns CDR1 SQVTM and CDR2 ANQGSEA. This CDR3 contains 12 residues. The CDR3 loop is CSVSLGANVLTF.

The chain links TRBV29-1 to TRBJ1-2; TCRdb names TRBD1, which stays unverified in the absence of DNA. CDR1 and CDR2 from the germline V gene are SQVTM and ANQGSEA. This CDR3 is built from 17 residues. The CDR3 region is CSVDSRDSRNFNYGYTF.

By frequency, this clonotype is medium-sized. This chain links TRBV12-3 or TRBV12-4 with TRBJ2-5; the TRBD2 assignment by TCRdb is unverifiable without DNA. The CDR3 has 16 amino acids. The CDR3 loop is CASSPGIAGGQETQYF.

According to its frequency, this clonotype is medium-sized. This chain joins TRBV7-9 and TRBJ2-1; lacking DNA, the TRBD2 call made by TCRdb goes unchecked. Germline CDR1 is SEHNR and CDR2 is FQNEAQ (reference sequence). The CDR3 length is 16 residues. The chain's CDR3 is CASSSTLDSEGVEQFF.